A single sample gave rise to the 8 T cell receptor beta chains below, sequenced in a study of shared clonotypes between healthy human individuals. Assay: immunoSEQ multiplex PCR; the TCRdb copy retains only in-frame clones and omits some. Among 2 million or so clones listed, approximately 95% were seen once. Sequences were obtained from naive CD4+ T cells sorted from blood. As for subset: CD45RA+ positively selected. These receptors were taken from a man in his late teens or twenties in good health.

J is TRBJ2-2 and V is TRBV5-1, with D unclear. CDR3 length equals 14 residues. Germline CDR1 and CDR2: SGHRS and YFSETQ. V lost 2 bases and J 1 base, leaving 6 bases between the germline ends. CDR3 DNA sequence: TGCGCCAGCAGCTTTCTTCGGAACACCGGGGAGCTGTTTTTT. It translates to CASSFLRNTGELFF.

As to this clone: Distinct nucleotide sequences in the sample also encode this CDR3. This rearrangement joins TRBV10-3 to TRBJ1-5; no clear D. The CDR3 sequence is 15 residues long. The ends were cut back, 0 bases at V and 0 bases at J, with 6 bases in the middle. Germline V gene lookup returns CDR1 ENHRY and CDR2 SYGVKD. In DNA form, the CDR3 reads TGTGCCATCAGTGAGTCGGGCGGTAGCAATCAGCCCCAGCATTTT. Amino acid sequence: CAISESGGSNQPQHF.

This clone appeared once. The chain carries TRBV6-5 and TRBJ2-5; possibly TRBD1 for D (5 bases). The CDR3 is 15 residues long. Germline CDR1 reads MNHEY; CDR2 reads SVGAGI. Trimming shortened V by 1 base and J by 4 bases, and 13 bases separated the two germline ends. The CDR3 DNA is TGTGCCAGCAGTTACTTGTCCCTGGGGCCAGAGACCCAGTACTTC. This encodes CASSYLSLGPETQYF.

Concerning this clone: A read error may be the cause here, since a much bigger clone is one base away. V usage is TRBV30 and J usage is TRBJ1-2; D may be TRBD1 (5 bases). The CDR3 loop spans 13 amino acids. From germline, CDR1 is GTSNPN and CDR2 SVGIG (reference sequence). V gave up 5 bases and J gave up 2 bases, with 12 bases separating them. The CDR3 DNA reads as TGTGCCTGGGGGGAGGGGCCAAACTATGGCTACACCTTC. Its translation is CAWGEGPNYGYTF. Supplemented by reference TRBV30 and TRBJ1-2, the full variable domain reads SQTIHQWPATLVQPVGSPLSLECTVEGTSNPNLYWYRQAAGRGLQLLFYSVGIGQISSEVPQNLSASRPQDRQFILSSKKLLLSDSGFYLCAWGEGPNYGYTFGSGTRLTVV.

The chain has TRBV2 and TRBJ1-1; D might be TRBD1 (5 bases). From germline, CDR1 is SNHLY and CDR2 FYNNEI. The ends were cut back, 3 bases at V and 4 bases at J, with 9 bases in the middle. The CDR3 contains 13 residues. CDR3 in DNA: TGTGCCAGCAGTGACAGGGCTGGCACTGAAGCTTTCTTT. Amino acids: CASSDRAGTEAFF. Filled out from reference TRBV2 and TRBJ1-1, the complete variable domain reads EPEVTQTPSHQVTQMGQEVILRCVPISNHLYFYWYRQILGQKVEFLVSFYNNEISEKSEIFDDQFSVERPDGSNFTLKIRSTKLEDSAMYFCASSDRAGTEAFFGQGTRLTVV.

In its sample, this clone was seen once. The chain carries TRBV30 and TRBJ2-5; D not certain. Trimming left V 3 bases short and J 1 base short, with 6 bases between. The CDR3 totals 12 residues. In germline, CDR1 is GTSNPN, CDR2 SVGIG (reference sequence). This CDR3 reads CAWRRFQETQYF. The CDR3 coding sequence is TGTGCCTGGAGGAGATTCCAAGAGACCCAGTACTTC.

The chain is built from TRBV11-2 and TRBJ2-5; a possible D gene is TRBD2 (6 bases). The CDR3 has 14 amino acids. The V gene lost 2 bases and the J gene lost 4 bases, with 11 bases spanning the gap. Germline V lookup: CDR1 SGHAT, CDR2 FQNNGV. CDR3 sequence: CASSLYQGGETQYF. The CDR3 bases are TGTGCCAGCAGCTTATACCAGGGAGGAGAGACCCAGTACTTC.

This chain connects TRBV27 to TRBJ2-1; D unresolved. The germline V gene encodes CDR1 MNHEY and CDR2 SMNVEV (reference sequence). This CDR3 region has 17 residues. V dropped 0 bases and J dropped 3 bases, with 15 bases sitting between them. This chain's CDR3 is CASSLSSARKLYNEQFF. CDR3 nucleotide sequence: TGTGCCAGCAGTTTATCGTCGGCACGGAAGCTCTACAATGAGCAGTTCTTC.